This TCR beta chain was sequenced during a study of blood T cell repertoires in COVID-19. In the study overall: The United States, Italy and Spain supplied acute and convalescent COVID-19 samples.

Seattle-derived patients entered the study during active infection and were followed longitudinally. Method: immunoSEQ multiplex PCR; TCRdb's copy keeps in-frame clones and lacks some. The table lists about 210,000 clones, roughly 84% of them singletons. Germline CDR1 and CDR2: ENHRY and SYGVKD. The J segment lost 4 bases and the V segment lost 4 bases, leaving 4 bases of the junction unmatched. The CDR3 is 15 residues long. The TCR was taken from a woman of 80 years or more with COVID-19, enrolled during active disease. The chain employs TRBV10-3 and TRBJ1-5; TRBD1 agrees at 10 bases. The sample was peripheral blood. The chain's CDR3 is CAISGKGQGNQPQHF. The CDR3 DNA reads TGTGCCATCAGTGGGAAGGGACAGGGGAATCAGCCCCAGCATTTT.